These 20 T cell receptor beta chains were all obtained from the same sample, sequenced in a study of patients and donors after allogeneic stem cell transplantation. TCRdb processed the RT-PCR reads anew with MiXCR; each CDR3 protein has one entry. The sample has 150,000 to 200,000 distinct CDR3 sequences; approximately 30% are singletons. Sample: blood, either unsorted or a sorted T cell fraction (not recorded which). The receptors stem from a human donor who was either an allogeneic HSCT recipient or a stem cell or donor lymphocyte infusion donor (not recorded which). It is not recorded whose cells these are; they may come from a transplant donor.

The rearrangement links TRBV7-6 to TRBJ2-1; the D is unclear. Trimming removed 5 bases from V and 7 bases from J, with 9 bases in between. The germline CDR1 and CDR2 sequences are SGHVS and FNYEAQ. The CDR3 has 12 amino acids. The DNA of the CDR3 is TGTGCCAGCAGCCGTACTTGGAATGAGCAGTTCTTC. Translating gives CASSRTWNEQFF.

This chain joins TRBV27 and TRBJ2-7; D gene uncertain. Trimming pared 2 bases from V and 5 bases from J, leaving 10 bases between. Germline lookup yields CDR1 MNHEY and CDR2 SMNVEV (reference sequence). CDR3 length equals 13 residues. As DNA, the CDR3 is TGTGCCAGCAGTTTAGGGCAATCCCACGAGCAGTACTTC. It translates to CASSLGQSHEQYF.

This clonotype was recorded once. The V call is TRBV7-2, the J call TRBJ2-4; 12 bases match TRBD2. Germline assignment: CDR1 SGHTA and CDR2 FQGNSA. Trimming took 5 bases from V and 2 from J; bases not matched to a gene: 10. This CDR3 is built from 18 residues. Here the CDR3 reads CASSPRLAGDRTKNIQYF. The CDR3 DNA follows: TGTGCCAGCAGCCCTAGACTAGCGGGAGATAGAACCAAAAACATTCAGTACTTC. Variable domain in full (rest from reference TRBV7-2 and TRBJ2-4): GAGVSQSPSNKVTEKGKDVELRCDPISGHTALYWYRQSLGQGLEFLIYFQGNSAPDKSGLPSDRFSAERTGGSVSTLTIQRTQQEDSAVYLCASSPRLAGDRTKNIQYFGAGTRLSVL.

This clonotype was seen repeatedly, ten times or more. This chain uses TRBV9 with TRBJ1-2; tentatively, D is TRBD1 (5 bases). This CDR3 has 14 amino acids. The germline V gene encodes CDR1 SGDLS and CDR2 YYNGEE. Between the trimmed V and J ends, which lost 0 bases and 3 bases, there was a span of 9 bases. CDR3 nucleotides: TGTGCCAGCAGCGTAGCCGGGACGGACTATGGCTACACCTTC. Amino acids: CASSVAGTDYGYTF.

This clonotype was observed a handful of times. The V call is TRBV7-2, the J call TRBJ1-3; 7 nucleotides align to TRBD1. CDR1 SGHTA and CDR2 FQGNSA come from the germline V gene. J lost 0 bases, V lost 2 bases, and 10 bases had no gene match. This CDR3 region has 18 residues. CDR3 protein: CASSLRVPGQSSGNTIYF. CDR3 sequence (DNA): TGTGCCAGCAGCTTACGCGTCCCGGGACAGAGCTCTGGAAACACCATATATTTT.

This chain joins TRBV20-1 and TRBJ1-1; D unresolved. The CDR3 length is 12 residues. Trimming took 6 bases from V and 11 from J, leaving 19 bases between them. Looked up from germline, CDR1 is DFQATT and CDR2 is SNEGSKA (reference sequence). Here the CDR3 DNA reads TGCAGTGCAAAGCAATCGGGATTGCGGGCTTTCTTT. Translated: CSAKQSGLRAFF.

In its sample, this clonotype was seen a few times. The CDR3 here is CSVEGPAGGYNEQFF. CDR3 nucleotide sequence: TGCAGCGTTGAAGGACCGGCGGGAGGGTACAATGAGCAGTTCTTC. The chain links TRBV29-1 to TRBJ2-1; 9 nucleotides line up with TRBD2. Germline V gene sequence: CDR1 SQVTM, CDR2 ANQGSEA. Unmatched junction bases numbered 5, after V lost 1 base and J lost 4 bases. This CDR3 contains 15 residues.

This clonotype came up many times. This chain joins TRBV12-3 or TRBV12-4 and TRBJ1-2, with TRBD1 as a possible D gene (5 bases). CDR3 size: 13 residues. V was cut by 5 bases and J by 8 bases, with 15 bases left in between. The CDR3 sequence is CASSPGTIGGYTF. Written as DNA, the CDR3 is TGTGCCAGCAGTCCCGGGACCATCGGAGGCTACACCTTC.

The V gene is TRBV28, the J gene TRBJ2-4, with D perhaps assigned TRBD1 or TRBD2 (5 bases each). V lost 7 bases and J lost 8, with 18 bases in between. The germline V gene encodes CDR1 MDHEN and CDR2 SYDVKM. CDR3 length equals 14 residues. CDR3 sequence (DNA): TGTGCCAGCACCCGGGACGCTTCCTGGGACATTCAGTACTTC. Its protein product is CASTRDASWDIQYF.

The CDR3 is CASSQVGDRLNQPQHF. CDR3 bases: TGTGCCAGCAGCCAAGTGGGGGACAGACTCAATCAGCCCCAGCATTTT. J is TRBJ1-5 and V is TRBV4-2; 7 bases agree with TRBD1. CDR3 length: 16 amino acids. The germline V gene has CDR1 LGHNA and CDR2 YNFKEQ. Unmatched junction bases numbered 6, after V lost 1 base and J lost 3 bases.

This chain joins TRBV27 and TRBJ2-7; no clear D. Per germline, CDR1 MNHEY and CDR2 SMNVEV (reference sequence). Trimming shortened V by 5 bases and J by 3 bases, and 11 bases separated the two germline ends. The CDR3 has 13 residues. The CDR3 DNA reads TGTGCCAGCAGTCCACACGACGTCTACGAGCAGTACTTC. Protein: CASSPHDVYEQYF.

The chain joins TRBV20-1 to TRBJ2-1, with 8 bases that match TRBD2. In germline, CDR1 is DFQATT, CDR2 SNEGSKA (reference sequence). The V segment lost 3 bases and the J segment 3 bases; nucleotides outside the gene matches: 7. The CDR3 sequence is 15 residues long. This CDR3 reads CSASKELADYNEQFF. The CDR3 DNA reads TGCAGTGCTAGTAAGGAACTAGCGGACTACAATGAGCAGTTCTTC.

This clonotype was seen more than once but under ten times. The chain carries TRBV4-1 and TRBJ1-2; no firm D call. V dropped 6 bases and J dropped 6 bases, with 17 bases sitting between them. Germline assignment: CDR1 MGHRA and CDR2 YSYEKL. CDR3 length: 14 amino acids. In nucleotides, the CDR3 is TGCGCCAGCAGAAATCACGACTTCCGTCATGGCTACACCTTC. This codes for CASRNHDFRHGYTF.

This clonotype was counted a few times. This CDR3 is CASSPPGSAEAFF. The CDR3 coding sequence is TGTGCCAGCTCACCACCGGGTAGCGCGGAAGCTTTCTTT. This chain links TRBV18 with TRBJ1-1; D is unclear. Germline V gene sequence: CDR1 KGHSH, CDR2 LQKENI. V lost 0 bases and J lost 8, with 10 bases in between. The CDR3 is 13 amino acids.

The chain recombines TRBV10-3 with TRBJ2-7; 10 bases match TRBD1. V trimming: 10 bases; J trimming: 0 bases; junction bases outside the gene matches: 3. This CDR3 comprises 13 residues. The germline V gene has CDR1 ENHRY and CDR2 SYGVKD. The CDR3 bases are TGTGCCACCGGACAGGGGGGCTCCTACGAGCAGTACTTC. This codes for CATGQGGSYEQYF.

The chain links TRBV29-1 to TRBJ1-5; 7 nucleotides agree with TRBD1. V dropped 7 bases and J dropped 4; count of bases not matched to a gene: 7. The CDR3 spans 13 residues. CDR1 is SQVTM, CDR2 ANQGSEA, per germline. The CDR3 coding sequence is TGCAGCGCCGGGACAGAAGTGAATCAGCCCCAGCATTTT. Its translation is CSAGTEVNQPQHF.

J is TRBJ1-1 and V is TRBV11-2, with D perhaps matching TRBD1 (6 bases). This CDR3 is 15 amino acids long. With 1 base removed from V and 3 bases from J, the gap between germline ends came to 12 bases. Germline values: CDR1 SGHAT, CDR2 FQNNGV. The CDR3, as DNA: TGTGCCAGCAGCTTAGTGGAGGGGGGTGACACTGAAGCTTTCTTT. It codes for CASSLVEGGDTEAFF.

CDR3 bases: TGCAGCGTTGCGGTAGCGGGAACGACAGATACGCAGTATTTT. Protein sequence: CSVAVAGTTDTQYF. This sequence joins TRBV29-1 and TRBJ2-3; TRBD2 aligns across 8 bases. J was trimmed by 3 bases and V by 4 bases; bases with no gene match: 6. Germline V gene data show CDR1 as SQVTM and CDR2 as ANQGSEA. This CDR3 comprises 14 residues.

The rearrangement joins TRBV4-3 to TRBJ1-4; weak D call: TRBD1 (6 bases). The CDR3 is 15 residues long. Germline V gene sequence: CDR1 LGHNA, CDR2 YSLEER. V lost 5 bases and J lost 5, with 15 bases in between. This CDR3 is CASSRRQASNEKLFF. For the CDR3, the DNA is TGCGCCAGCAGCAGACGACAGGCGTCAAATGAAAAACTGTTTTTT.

The chain recombines TRBV20-1 with TRBJ2-4; no clear D. The CDR3 runs to 16 residues. V shed 0 bases and J shed 0 bases, with 12 bases lying between them. Germline V gene data show CDR1 as DFQATT and CDR2 as SNEGSKA (reference sequence). The CDR3, as DNA: TGCAGTGCTAGAGATGGCAGGACCCTAGCCAAAAACATTCAGTACTTC. The encoded protein is CSARDGRTLAKNIQYF.